The clone carrying this T cell receptor (beta chain) was detected only a few times. The antigen is not known. This record comes from a study of T cell repertoires in cytomegalovirus infection. Study-wide context: Well-studied HLA-B-restricted CMV epitopes were used in the study alongside recently identified HLA-C-restricted ones. Public signatures in TCR beta pointed to CMV infection and matching HLA type.

TCRdb processed the reads anew with MiXCR; each CDR3 protein has one entry. Of 300,000 to 400,000 distinct CDR3 sequences in the sample, around a quarter are singletons; the top ten hold roughly 13%. The CDR3 loop spans 15 amino acids. V lost 4 bases to trimming and J lost 7 bases; unmatched junction nucleotides: 8. From germline, CDR1 is SGHTA and CDR2 FQGNSA. Study-wide results and caveats: The study identified carriers of CMV plus the relevant HLA from cumulative public TCR beta family frequency. What dominated the ex vivo response were HLA-C-restricted CMV-specific TCR beta clonotypes.

Sequences were derived from cultured PBMCs, sampled from culture after CMV antigen stimulation. V gene TRBV7-2 combines with J gene TRBJ2-2; 8 nucleotides line up with TRBD2. This receptor was taken from a human donor in good health (CMV status not recorded). Some clones in this sample may be carry-over from other donors' samples. The CDR3 DNA is TGTGCCAGCAGCTCCTCGCGGGGGGCCATCGGGGAGCTGTTTTTT. It encodes CASSSSRGAIGELFF. Based on the CDR3 plus reference TRBV7-2 and TRBJ2-2, the full variable domain is GAGVSQSPSNKVTEKGKDVELRCDPISGHTALYWYRQSLGQGLEFLIYFQGNSAPDKSGLPSDRFSAERTGGSVSTLTIQRTQQEDSAVYLCASSSSRGAIGELFFGEGSRLTVL.